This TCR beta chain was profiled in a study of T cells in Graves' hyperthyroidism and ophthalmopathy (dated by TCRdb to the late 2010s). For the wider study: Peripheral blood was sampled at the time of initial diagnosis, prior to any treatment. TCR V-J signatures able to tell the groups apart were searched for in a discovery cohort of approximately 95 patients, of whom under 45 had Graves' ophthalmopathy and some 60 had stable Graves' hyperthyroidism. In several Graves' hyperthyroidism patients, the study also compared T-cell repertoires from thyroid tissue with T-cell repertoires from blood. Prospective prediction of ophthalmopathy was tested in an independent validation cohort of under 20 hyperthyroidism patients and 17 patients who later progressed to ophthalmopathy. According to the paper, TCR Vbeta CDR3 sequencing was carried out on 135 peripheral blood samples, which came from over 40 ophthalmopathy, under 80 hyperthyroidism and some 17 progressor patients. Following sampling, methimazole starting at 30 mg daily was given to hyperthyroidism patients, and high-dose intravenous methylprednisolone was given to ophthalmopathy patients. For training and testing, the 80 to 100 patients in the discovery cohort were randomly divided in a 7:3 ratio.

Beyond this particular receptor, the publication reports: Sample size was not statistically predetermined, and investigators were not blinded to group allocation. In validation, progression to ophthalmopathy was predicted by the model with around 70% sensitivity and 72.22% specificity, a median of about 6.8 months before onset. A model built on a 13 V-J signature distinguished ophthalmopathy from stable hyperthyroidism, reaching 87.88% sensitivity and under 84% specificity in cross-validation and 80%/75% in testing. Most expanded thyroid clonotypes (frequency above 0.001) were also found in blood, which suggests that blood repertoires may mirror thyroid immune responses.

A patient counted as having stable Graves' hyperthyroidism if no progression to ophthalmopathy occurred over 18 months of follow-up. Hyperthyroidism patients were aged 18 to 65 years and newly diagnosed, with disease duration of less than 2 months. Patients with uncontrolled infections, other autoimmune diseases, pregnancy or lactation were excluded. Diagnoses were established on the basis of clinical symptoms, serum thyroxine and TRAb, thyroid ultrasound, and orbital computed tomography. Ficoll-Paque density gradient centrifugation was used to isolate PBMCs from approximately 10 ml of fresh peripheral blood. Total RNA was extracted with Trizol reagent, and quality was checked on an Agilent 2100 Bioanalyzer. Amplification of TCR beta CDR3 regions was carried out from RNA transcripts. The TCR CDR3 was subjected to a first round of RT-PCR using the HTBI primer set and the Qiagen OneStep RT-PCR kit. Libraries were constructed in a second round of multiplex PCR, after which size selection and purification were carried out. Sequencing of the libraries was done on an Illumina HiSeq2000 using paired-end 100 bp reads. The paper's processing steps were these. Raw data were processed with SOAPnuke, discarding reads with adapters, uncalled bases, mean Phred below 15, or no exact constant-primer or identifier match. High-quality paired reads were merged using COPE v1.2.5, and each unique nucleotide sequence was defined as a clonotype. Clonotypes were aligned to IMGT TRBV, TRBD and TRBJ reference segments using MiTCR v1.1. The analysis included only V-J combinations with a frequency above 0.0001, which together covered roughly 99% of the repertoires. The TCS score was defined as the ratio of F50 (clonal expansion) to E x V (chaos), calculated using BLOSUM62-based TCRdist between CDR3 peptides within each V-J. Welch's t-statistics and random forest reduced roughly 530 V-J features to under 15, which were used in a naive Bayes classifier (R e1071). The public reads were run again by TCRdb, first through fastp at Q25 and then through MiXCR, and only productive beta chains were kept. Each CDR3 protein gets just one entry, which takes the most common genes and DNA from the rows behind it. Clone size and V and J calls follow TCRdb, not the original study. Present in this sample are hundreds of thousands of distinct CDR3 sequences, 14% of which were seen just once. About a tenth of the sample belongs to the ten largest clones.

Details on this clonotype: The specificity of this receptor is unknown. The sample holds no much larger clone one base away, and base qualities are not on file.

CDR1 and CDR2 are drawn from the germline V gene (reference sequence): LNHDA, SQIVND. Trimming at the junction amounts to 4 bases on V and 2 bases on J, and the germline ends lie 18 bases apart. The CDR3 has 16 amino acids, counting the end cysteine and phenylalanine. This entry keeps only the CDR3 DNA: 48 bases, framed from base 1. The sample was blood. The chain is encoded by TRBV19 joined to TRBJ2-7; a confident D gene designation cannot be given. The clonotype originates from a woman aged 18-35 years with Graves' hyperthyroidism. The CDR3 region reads CASSTEWIKGAYEQYF. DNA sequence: TGTGCCAGTAGTACGGAGTGGATTAAGGGTGCCTACGAGCAGTACTTC.